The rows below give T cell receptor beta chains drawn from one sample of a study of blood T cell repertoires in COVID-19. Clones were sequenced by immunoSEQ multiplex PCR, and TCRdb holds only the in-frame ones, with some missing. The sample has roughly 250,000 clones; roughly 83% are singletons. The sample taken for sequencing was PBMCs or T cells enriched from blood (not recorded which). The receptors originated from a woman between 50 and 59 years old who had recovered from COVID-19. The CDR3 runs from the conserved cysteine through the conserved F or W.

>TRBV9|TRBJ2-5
CASSGSGSQETQYF
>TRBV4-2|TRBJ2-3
CASSPRLAGTDTQYF
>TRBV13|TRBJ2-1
CASSFRGNLYNEQFF
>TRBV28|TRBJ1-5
CASTLTGVNQPQHF
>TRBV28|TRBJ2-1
CASSSPGLAGLVYNEQFF
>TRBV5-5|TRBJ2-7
CASSLGRGSGNEQYF
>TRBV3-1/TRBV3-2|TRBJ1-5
CASSPTSGQPQHF
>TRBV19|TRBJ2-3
CASSIRTSDRTDTQYF
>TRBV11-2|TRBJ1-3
CASTPTGAGGNTIYF
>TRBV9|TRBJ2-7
CASSPQGPSSYEQYF
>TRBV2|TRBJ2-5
CASSRDRGVDETQYF
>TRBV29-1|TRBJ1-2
CSVEGGRGDYGYTF
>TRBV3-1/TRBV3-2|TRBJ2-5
CASRRLRGETQYF
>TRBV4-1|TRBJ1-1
CASSLNPLGQGKAFF
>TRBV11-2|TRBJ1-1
CASSPYDRGEPFF
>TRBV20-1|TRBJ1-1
CSASSPGTEAFF
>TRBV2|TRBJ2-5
CASGDNLQETQYF
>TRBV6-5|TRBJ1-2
CASSSPHGSQDYGYTF
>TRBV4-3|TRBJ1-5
CASSHPAPGPRNQPQHF
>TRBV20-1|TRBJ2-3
CSASHAQGQGADTQYF
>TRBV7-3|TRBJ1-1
CASSPFKNTEAFF
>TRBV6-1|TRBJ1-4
CASSEALGTGAEKLFF
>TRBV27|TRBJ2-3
CASSLLAAQDTQYF
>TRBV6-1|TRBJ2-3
CASSDPGQGTDTQYF
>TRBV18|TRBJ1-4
CASSPKITGGLVEKLFF
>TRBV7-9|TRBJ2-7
CASSFFSGKSYEQYF